Listed here are 9 T cell receptor delta chains from one sample, sequenced in a study of delta chains in infants with herpesvirus infections. PBMC RNA was reverse transcribed using gamma-chain- and delta-chain-specific primers. TCRdb fed the RT-PCR reads to CATT. The sample includes about 900 delta-chain clones, about a third of them seen just once. The sample was peripheral blood, taken at time point 1 of longitudinal follow-up. The receptors originated from a human donor who was a Ugandan infant, either HIV-exposed or HIV-unexposed (not recorded which).

The chain uses TRDV2 and TRDJ3, with 8 bases fitting TRDD3. Germline CDR1 is GEAIGNYY and CDR2 is EKD. V was pared by 3 bases and J by 0 bases, with 9 bases of the junction left unmatched. The CDR3 contains 19 residues. The CDR3 DNA is TGTGCCTGTGACCTTACTGGGGGCTCGAGCTCCTGGGACACCCGACAGATGTTTTTC. Amino acids: CACDLTGGSSSWDTRQMFF.

Comment on this clone: This may stem from a read error, because a much larger clone lies one nucleotide away. Additional DNA sequences in this sample encode the identical CDR3. The rearrangement uses TRDV1 and TRDJ1, with 7 bases identical to TRDD3. Germline CDR1 is TSWWSYY and CDR2 is QGS. J lost 0 bases, V lost 0 bases, and 13 bases had no gene match. The CDR3 length is 19 residues. The CDR3 sequence: CALGELPGGFEAYTDKLIF. CDR3 DNA: TGTGCTCTTGGGGAACTACCAGGGGGATTCGAAGCGTACACCGATAAACTCATCTTT.

The chain carries TRDV1 and TRDJ2, with 12 bases fitting TRDD3. The CDR3 is made up of 23 amino acids. Per germline, CDR1 TSWWSYY and CDR2 QGS. Losses at the gene ends were 1 base for V and 3 bases for J; bases not matched to a gene: 21. The DNA of the CDR3 is TGTGCTCTTGGGGAACGACCGCCCGAGTCCTGGGGGATACGCGAAATAGTGACAGCACAACTCTTCTTT. Encoded protein: CALGERPPESWGIREIVTAQLFF.

Relative to its sample, this clone is medium-sized. The chain carries TRDV1 and TRDJ1, with TRDD2 identical over 9 bases. V lost 1 base and J lost 0; bases outside the gene matches: 15. In germline, CDR1 is TSWWSYY, CDR2 QGS. The CDR3 spans 20 residues. CDR3 sequence (DNA): TGTGCTCTTGGGGAACGACCCTTCCTACGGGGGGTTTCGTACACCGATAAACTCATCTTT. Translating gives CALGERPFLRGVSYTDKLIF.

This clone has only a few counts. The rearrangement joins TRDV3 to TRDJ1, with D possibly TRDD3 on 5 matching bases. Trimming left V 0 bases short and J 0 bases short, with 20 bases between. Germline values: CDR1 TVYSNPD, CDR2 GDNSRS (reference sequence). There are 17 residues in the CDR3. The CDR3 DNA follows: TGTGCCTTTAGCTTCAGACGGGGGGTACTCCACACCGATAAACTCATCTTT. It yields the protein CAFSFRRGVLHTDKLIF.

This rearrangement joins TRDV2 to TRDJ2, with 11 bases fitting TRDD3. This CDR3 is 17 amino acids long. V gave up 0 bases and J gave up 0 bases; unmatched junction bases: 2. Germline lookup yields CDR1 GEAIGNYY and CDR2 EKD. In DNA form, the CDR3 reads TGTGCCTGTGACACCGTACTGGGGGATACTTTGACAGCACAACTCTTCTTT. Its translation: CACDTVLGDTLTAQLFF.

Sample share makes this clone large (0.1 to 1%). This chain joins TRDV2 and TRDJ1; 7 bases match TRDD3. The ends lost 0 bases at V and 5 bases at J; junction bases unmatched: 11. The germline V gene encodes CDR1 GEAIGNYY and CDR2 EKD. This CDR3 spans 16 amino acids. CDR3 sequence reads: CACDTLGAPSQDKLIF. The CDR3 coding sequence is TGTGCCTGTGACACCCTGGGGGCCCCCTCACAAGATAAACTCATCTTT.

This sequence joins TRAV29/DV5 and TRDJ1; the match to TRDD3 covers 9 bases. Looked up from germline, CDR1 is NSMFDY and CDR2 is ISSIKDK. This CDR3 has 17 amino acids. Germline trimming cut 4 bases from V and 0 bases from J; bases unmatched to any gene: 13. CDR3 sequence: CAALRIYWGNHTDKLIF. Written as DNA, the CDR3 is TGTGCAGCACTACGGATCTACTGGGGGAACCACACCGATAAACTCATCTTT. The full variable domain, in which reference TRAV29/DV5 and TRDJ1 provide the parts outside the CDR3, is DQQVKQNSPSLSVQEGRISILNCDYTNSMFDYFLWYKKYPAEGPTFLISISSIKDKNEDGRFTVFLNKSAKHLSLHIVPSQPGDSAVYFCAALRIYWGNHTDKLIFGKGTRVTVEP.

Sample share makes this clone large. The rearrangement uses TRDV2 and TRDJ3; D unclear. The length of the CDR3 is 18 residues. The ends were cut back, 0 bases at V and 0 bases at J, with 11 bases in the middle. Germline V gives CDR1 GEAIGNYY, CDR2 EKD. CDR3: CACDTVLMSSWDTRQMFF. The CDR3 bases are TGTGCCTGTGACACCGTTCTGATGAGCTCCTGGGACACCCGACAGATGTTTTTC.